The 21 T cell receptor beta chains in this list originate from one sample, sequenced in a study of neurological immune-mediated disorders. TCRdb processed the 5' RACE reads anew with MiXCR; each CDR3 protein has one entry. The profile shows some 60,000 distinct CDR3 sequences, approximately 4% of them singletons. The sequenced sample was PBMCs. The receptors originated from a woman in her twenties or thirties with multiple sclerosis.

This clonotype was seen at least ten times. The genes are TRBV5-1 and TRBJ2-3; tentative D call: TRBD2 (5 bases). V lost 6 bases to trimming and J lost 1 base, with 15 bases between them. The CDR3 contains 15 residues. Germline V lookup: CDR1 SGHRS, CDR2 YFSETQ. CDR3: CASKPNWGGTDTQYF. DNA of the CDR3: TGCGCCAGCAAACCGAATTGGGGAGGCACAGATACGCAGTATTTT.

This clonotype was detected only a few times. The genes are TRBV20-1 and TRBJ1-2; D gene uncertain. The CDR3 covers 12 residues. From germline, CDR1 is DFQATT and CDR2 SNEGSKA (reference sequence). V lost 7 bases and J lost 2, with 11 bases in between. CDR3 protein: CSGVWENYGYTF. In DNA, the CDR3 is TGCAGTGGGGTCTGGGAAAACTATGGCTACACCTTC.

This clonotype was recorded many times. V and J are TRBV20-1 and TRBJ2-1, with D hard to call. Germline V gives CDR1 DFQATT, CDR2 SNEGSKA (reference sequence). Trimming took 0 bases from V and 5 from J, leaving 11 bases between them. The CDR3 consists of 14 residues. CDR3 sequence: CSARDPLDHNEQFF. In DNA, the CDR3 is TGCAGTGCTAGAGATCCTCTAGACCACAATGAGCAGTTCTTC.

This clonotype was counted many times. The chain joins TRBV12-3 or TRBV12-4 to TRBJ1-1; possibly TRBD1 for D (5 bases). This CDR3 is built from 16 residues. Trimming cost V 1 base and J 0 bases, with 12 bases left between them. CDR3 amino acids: CASSLGSGTMNTEAFF. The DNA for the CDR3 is TGTGCCAGCAGTTTAGGATCGGGGACGATGAACACTGAAGCTTTCTTT.

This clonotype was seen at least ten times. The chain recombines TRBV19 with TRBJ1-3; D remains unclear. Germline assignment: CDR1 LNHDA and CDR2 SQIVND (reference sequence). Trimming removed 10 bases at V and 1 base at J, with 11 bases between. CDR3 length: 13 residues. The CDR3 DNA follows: TGTGCCACGGTCCCCCGATCTGGAAACACCATATATTTT. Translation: CATVPRSGNTIYF.

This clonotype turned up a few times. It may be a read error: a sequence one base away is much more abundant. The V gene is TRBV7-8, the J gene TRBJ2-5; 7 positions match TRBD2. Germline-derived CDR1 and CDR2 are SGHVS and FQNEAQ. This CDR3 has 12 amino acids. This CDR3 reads CTSSFSGETQYF. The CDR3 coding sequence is TGTACCAGCAGCTTTAGCGGGGAGACCCAGTACTTC.

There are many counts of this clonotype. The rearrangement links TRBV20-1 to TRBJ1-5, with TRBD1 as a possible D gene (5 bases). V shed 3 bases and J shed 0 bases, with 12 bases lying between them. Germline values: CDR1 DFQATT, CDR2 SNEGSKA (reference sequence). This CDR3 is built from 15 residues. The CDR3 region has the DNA TGCAGTGCTAGGAAGAGGGGTAATAGCAATCAGCCCCAGCATTTT. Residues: CSARKRGNSNQPQHF.

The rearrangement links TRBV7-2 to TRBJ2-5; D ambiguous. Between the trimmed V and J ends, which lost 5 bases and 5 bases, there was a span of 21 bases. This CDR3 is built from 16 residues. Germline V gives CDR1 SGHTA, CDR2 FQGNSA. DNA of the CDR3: TGTGCCAGCAGCCCCCAAGTAGGGCAGGTTTACGAGACCCAGTACTTC. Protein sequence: CASSPQVGQVYETQYF.

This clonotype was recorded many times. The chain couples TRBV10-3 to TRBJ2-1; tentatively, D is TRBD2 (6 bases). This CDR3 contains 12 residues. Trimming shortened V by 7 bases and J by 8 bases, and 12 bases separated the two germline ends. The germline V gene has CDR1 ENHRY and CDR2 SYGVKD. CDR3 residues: CAIKGTADEQFF. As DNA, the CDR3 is TGTGCCATCAAGGGGACTGCGGATGAGCAGTTCTTC.

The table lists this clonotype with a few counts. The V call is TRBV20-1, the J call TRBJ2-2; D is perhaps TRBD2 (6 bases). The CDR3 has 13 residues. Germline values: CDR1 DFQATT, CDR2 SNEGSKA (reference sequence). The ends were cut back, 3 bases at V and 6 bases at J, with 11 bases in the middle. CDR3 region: CSASISGAGELFF. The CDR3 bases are TGCAGTGCTAGTATATCGGGAGCCGGGGAGCTGTTTTTT.

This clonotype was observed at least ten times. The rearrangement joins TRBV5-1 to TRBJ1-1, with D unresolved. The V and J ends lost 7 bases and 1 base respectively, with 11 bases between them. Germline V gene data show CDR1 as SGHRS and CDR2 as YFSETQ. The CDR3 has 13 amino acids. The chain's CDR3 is CASSPDGNTEAFF. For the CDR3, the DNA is TGCGCCAGCTCACCCGACGGGAACACTGAAGCTTTCTTT.

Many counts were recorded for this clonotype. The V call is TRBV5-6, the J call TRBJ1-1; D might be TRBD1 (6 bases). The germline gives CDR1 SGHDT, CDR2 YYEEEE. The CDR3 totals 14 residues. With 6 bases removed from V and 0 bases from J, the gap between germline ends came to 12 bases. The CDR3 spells CASTRDILNTEAFF. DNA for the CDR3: TGTGCCAGCACGCGGGACATCTTGAACACTGAAGCTTTCTTT.

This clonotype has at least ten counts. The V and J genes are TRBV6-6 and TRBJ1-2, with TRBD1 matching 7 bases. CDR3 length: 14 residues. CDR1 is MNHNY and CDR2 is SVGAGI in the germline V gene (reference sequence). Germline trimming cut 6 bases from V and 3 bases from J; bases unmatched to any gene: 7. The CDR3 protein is CASREQGRDYGYTF. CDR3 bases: TGTGCCAGCAGGGAACAGGGGCGGGACTATGGCTACACCTTC.

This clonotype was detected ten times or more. Here the CDR3 DNA reads TGCAGCGTTGATTTGACGGGGTCTGGCGATACGCAGTATTTT. Protein sequence: CSVDLTGSGDTQYF. The chain recombines TRBV29-1 with TRBJ2-3, with D maybe TRBD2 (5 bases). Germline V gene lookup returns CDR1 SQVTM and CDR2 ANQGSEA. V lost 3 bases, J lost 6 bases, and 16 bases lay in between. The CDR3 has 14 residues.

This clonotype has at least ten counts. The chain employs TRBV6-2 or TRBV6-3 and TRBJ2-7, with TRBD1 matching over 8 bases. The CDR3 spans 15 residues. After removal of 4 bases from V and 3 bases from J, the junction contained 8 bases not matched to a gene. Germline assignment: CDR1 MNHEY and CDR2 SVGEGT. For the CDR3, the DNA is TGTGCCAGCAGTTCCAAGGACAGGGCTATCTACGAGCAGTACTTC. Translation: CASSSKDRAIYEQYF.

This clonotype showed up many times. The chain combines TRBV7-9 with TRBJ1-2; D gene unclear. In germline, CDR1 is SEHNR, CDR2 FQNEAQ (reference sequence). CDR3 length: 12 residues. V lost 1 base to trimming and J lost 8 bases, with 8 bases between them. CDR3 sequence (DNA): TGTGCCAGCAGCTTAGAAACGAGGGGCTACACCTTC. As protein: CASSLETRGYTF.

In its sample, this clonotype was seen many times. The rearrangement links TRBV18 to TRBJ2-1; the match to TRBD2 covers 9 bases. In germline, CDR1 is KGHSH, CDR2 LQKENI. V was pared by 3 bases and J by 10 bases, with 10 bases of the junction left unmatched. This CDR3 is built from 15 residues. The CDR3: CASSPVSSGDREQFF. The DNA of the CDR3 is TGTGCCAGCTCACCGGTCTCTAGCGGGGATCGCGAGCAGTTCTTC.

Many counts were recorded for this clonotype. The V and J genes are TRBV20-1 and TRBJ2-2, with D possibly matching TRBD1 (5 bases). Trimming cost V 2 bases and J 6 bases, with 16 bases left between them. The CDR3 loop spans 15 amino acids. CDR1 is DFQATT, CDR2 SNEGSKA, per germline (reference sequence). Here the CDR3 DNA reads TGCAGTGCTAGACCCCGAAGACAGTTTCCCGGGGAGCTGTTTTTT. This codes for CSARPRRQFPGELFF.

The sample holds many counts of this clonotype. The CDR3 DNA reads as TGTGCCAGCAGCCCGACTAAGATGACCTACAATGAGCAGTTCTTC. This gives the protein CASSPTKMTYNEQFF. The rearrangement uses TRBV7-9 and TRBJ2-1; a possible D gene is TRBD2 (5 bases). Germline CDR1 reads SEHNR; CDR2 reads FQNEAQ (reference sequence). V was clipped by 5 bases and J by 2 bases, with 13 bases between them. The CDR3 is made up of 15 amino acids.

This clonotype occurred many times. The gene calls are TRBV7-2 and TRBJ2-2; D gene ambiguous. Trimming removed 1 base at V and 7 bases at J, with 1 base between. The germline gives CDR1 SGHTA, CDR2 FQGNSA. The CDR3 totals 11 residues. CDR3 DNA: TGTGCCAGCAGCTTAGTCGGGGAGCTGTTTTTT. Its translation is CASSLVGELFF.

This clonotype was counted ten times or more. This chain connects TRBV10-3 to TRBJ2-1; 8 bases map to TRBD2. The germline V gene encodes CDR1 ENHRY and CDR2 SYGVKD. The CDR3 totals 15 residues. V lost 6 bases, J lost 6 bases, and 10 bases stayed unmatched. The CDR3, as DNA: TGTGCCATCAGCGGGGGGGTACTAGTGGGCAATGAGCAGTTCTTC. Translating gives CAISGGVLVGNEQFF.